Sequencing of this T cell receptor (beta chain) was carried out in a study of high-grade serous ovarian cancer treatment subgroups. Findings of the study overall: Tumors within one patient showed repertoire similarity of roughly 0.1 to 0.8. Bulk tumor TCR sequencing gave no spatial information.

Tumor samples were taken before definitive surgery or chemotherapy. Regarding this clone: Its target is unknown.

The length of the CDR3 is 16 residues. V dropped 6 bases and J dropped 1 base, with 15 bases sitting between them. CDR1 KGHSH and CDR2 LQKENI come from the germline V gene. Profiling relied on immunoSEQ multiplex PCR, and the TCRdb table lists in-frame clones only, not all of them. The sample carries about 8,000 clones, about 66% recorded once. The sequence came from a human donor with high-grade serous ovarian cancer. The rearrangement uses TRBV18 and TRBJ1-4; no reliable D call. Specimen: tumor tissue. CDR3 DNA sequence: TGTGCCAGCTCGCGATGGGTCGAGGGAACTAATGAAAAACTGTTTTTT. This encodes CASSRWVEGTNEKLFF.